This T cell receptor (beta chain) was documented in a study of CD8+ T cells in alopecia areata. It was cDNA, reverse transcribed from extracted RNA, that served as the sequencing template. Only in-frame clones appear in the TCRdb table, and some are missing; sequencing was by immunoSEQ multiplex PCR. This table holds roughly 140,000 clones, about 51% found once. General observations from the study: Tissue-resident alphabeta T cells belonging to normal skin likewise get sequenced within scalp specimens.

As for this clone: Its antigen is undetermined. The junction departs from germline at one end; a sequencing error may be responsible.

CDR1 and CDR2 from the germline V gene are GTSNPN and SVGIG (reference sequence). The CDR3 length is 14 residues. The receptor was isolated from a human donor with alopecia areata. The starting material was CD4+ T cells sorted from blood, obtained at week 0. The V and J genes are TRBV30 and TRBJ2-7; the match to TRBD1 covers 8 bases. The CDR3 spells CAWSPRTGRTEQCF. The CDR3 DNA is TGTGCCTGGAGTCCACGGACAGGGCGGACCGAGCAGTGCTTC.